This T cell receptor beta chain is drawn from a study of blood T cell repertoires in COVID-19. Across the study: COVID-19 samples, acute and convalescent, were from the United States, Italy and Spain.

V trimming: 4 bases; J trimming: 5 bases; junction bases outside the gene matches: 9. The length of the CDR3 is 15 residues. CDR1 and CDR2 (germline): SQVTM, ANQGSEA. Under the authors' procedure: It was from reference gene primer amplification that nucleated cell counts were estimated. Sequencing used immunoSEQ multiplex PCR; TCRdb keeps in-frame clones, though not all of them. D and trimming were read from the DNA, whereas the V and J calls and clone size are those reported in that table. The sample lists 69,000 or so clones, 82% occurring once. Material for sequencing was peripheral blood. This TCR was sampled from a woman older than 75 with acute or convalescent COVID-19. V is TRBV29-1 and J is TRBJ2-3, with 10 bases aligning to TRBD1. The CDR3 protein is CSVGKPGTGVDTQYF. CDR3 coding DNA: TGCAGCGTTGGGAAGCCCGGGACAGGGGTAGATACGCAGTATTTT.